This TCR beta chain was retrieved from a study of T cell responses to AZD1222 COVID-19 vaccine. Across the study: Recipients boosted at about 4 weeks or about 12 weeks are pooled.

Using immunoSEQ multiplex PCR, the repertoire was profiled, and TCRdb retains in-frame clones only, with some absent. The repertoire has about 140,000 clones, around 90% of them found once; the top ten carry approximately 3.5%. Turning to this clone: The antigen is not known.

Broader study findings: Increases in Spike-specific TCR breadth and depth were seen after two AZD1222 doses. There were repertoire samples only from the period after the peak T cell response. The study found vaccine-associated CD4 TCRs spanning spike, dominant at 160-218 and 743-854.

This specimen was peripheral blood, taken on day 0 of AZD1222 vaccination. The source is an adult in good health.

In nucleotides, the CDR3 is TGTGCCAGCAGCTTAAAAGGGAACGCCTACGAGCAGTACTTC. Residues: CASSLKGNAYEQYF. The chain links TRBV7-3 to TRBJ2-7; D not certain. Germline CDR1 reads SGHTA; CDR2 reads FQGTGA. V lost 1 base and J lost 2, with 9 bases in between. The CDR3 totals 14 residues.